Listed below are T cell receptor beta chains from one sample, sequenced in a study of T cell changes during pregnancy in multiple sclerosis. Sequenced by immunoSEQ multiplex PCR; TCRdb stores in-frame clones only, minus some. Of over 85,000 clones listed, 91% are singletons. The sequences come from peripheral blood, collected after pregnancy. These receptors were taken from a female donor in good health, enrolled as a control in a pregnancy study. The CDR3 runs from the conserved cysteine through the conserved F or W. A D gene is named only where the DNA matches it firmly. Size is omitted from some rows. Given values are once, few, many or a class for expanded clones.

d_gene	j_gene	abundance	v_gene	CDR3aa	CDR3nt
TRBD1	TRBJ2-7	NA	TRBV5-1	CASSFGDRGEQYF	TGCGCCAGCAGCTTCGGGGACAGGGGGGAGCAGTACTTC
NA	TRBJ1-2	NA	TRBV6-5	CASSYSRRGDQATF	TGTGCCAGCAGTTACTCGAGGCGGGGGGACCAGGCCACCTTC
TRBD1	TRBJ1-4	NA	TRBV27	CASSSTGSYEKLFF	TGTGCCAGCAGCTCGACAGGGAGCTATGAAAAACTGTTTTTT
TRBD1	TRBJ2-5	once	TRBV10-3	CAISESGPGQGAETQYF	TGTGCCATCAGTGAGTCGGGGCCGGGACAGGGGGCCGAGACCCAGTACTTC
NA	TRBJ2-3	NA	TRBV18	CASSKARNTQYF	TGTGCCAGCTCAAAAGCTCGCAATACGCAGTATTTT
NA	TRBJ1-4	NA	TRBV7-9	CASSLAGGDEKLFF	TGTGCCAGCAGCTTAGCTGGGGGCGATGAAAAACTGTTTTTT
NA	TRBJ2-3	NA	TRBV4-2	CASSPSGTPATGTDTQYF	TGTGCCAGCAGCCCGTCCGGGACTCCCGCAACGGGCACAGATACGCAGTATTTT
NA	TRBJ1-5	once	TRBV6-6	CASNLRGGEPQHF	TGTGCCAGCAACTTACGGGGCGGGGAGCCCCAGCATTTT
NA	TRBJ2-1	once	TRBV18	CASSPIRQGVAYNEQFF	TGTGCCAGCTCACCAATCCGCCAAGGGGTGGCCTACAATGAGCAGTTCTTC
TRBD1	TRBJ1-1	NA	TRBV7-3	CASSLTPGQGEAFF	TGTGCCAGCAGCTTAACCCCCGGACAGGGTGAAGCTTTCTTT
TRBD2	TRBJ2-1	once	TRBV9	CASSDWTSGYNEQFF	TGTGCCAGCAGCGATTGGACTAGCGGGTACAATGAGCAGTTCTTC
NA	TRBJ2-4	NA	TRBV29-1	CSVAWTVNKNIQYF	TGCAGCGTTGCCTGGACAGTTAACAAAAACATTCAGTACTTC
TRBD1	TRBJ1-2	once	TRBV7-9	CASSLTGAKGYTF	TGTGCCAGCAGCCTTACAGGGGCAAAAGGCTACACCTTC
NA	TRBJ2-3	NA	TRBV6-1	CASSSSASTDTQYF	TGTGCCAGCAGTTCTAGCGCTAGCACAGATACGCAGTATTTT
NA	TRBJ1-1	NA	TRBV19	CASKDGRAKTEAFF	TGTGCCAGTAAAGACGGCAGGGCGAAGACTGAAGCTTTCTTT
NA	TRBJ2-3	NA	TRBV19	CASSWAGRSTDTQYF	TGTGCCAGTAGTTGGGCCGGGAGAAGCACAGATACGCAGTATTTT
NA	TRBJ1-6	NA	TRBV4-1	CASSQGEGQGYSPLHF	TGCGCCAGCAGCCAAGGTGAAGGTCAGGGCTATTCACCCCTCCACTTT
NA	TRBJ1-2	NA	TRBV9	CASSAGRGGNYGYAF	TGTGCCAGCAGCGCGGGACGGGGGGGTAACTATGGCTACGCCTTC
TRBD2	TRBJ2-5	NA	TRBV5-1	CASRQAGESLAQYF	TGCGCCAGCAGGCAGGCGGGGGAATCGCTGGCCCAGTACTTC
TRBD1	TRBJ1-2	NA	TRBV18	CASSPGQGEPYTF	TGTGCCAGCTCACCGGGACAGGGGGAGCCCTACACCTTC
TRBD2	TRBJ2-1	NA	TRBV16	CASTAAGGPQREQFF	TGTGCCAGCACCGCCGCGGGGGGGCCGCAGCGGGAGCAGTTCTTC
TRBD1	TRBJ2-7	NA	TRBV30	CAWSSGGYEQYF	TGTGCCTGGAGTTCAGGGGGCTACGAGCAGTACTTC
TRBD1	TRBJ1-2	NA	TRBV5-8	CASTLSRTGKSYGYTF	TGTGCCAGCACCCTTAGCAGGACAGGGAAGAGCTATGGCTACACCTTC
TRBD1	TRBJ2-7	once	TRBV7-2	CASSLTPGGLYEQYF	TGTGCCAGCAGCCTTACCCCAGGGGGCTTATACGAGCAGTACTTC
NA	TRBJ2-3	NA	TRBV12-2	CASRLVPGQGSSDTQYF	TGTGCAAGTCGCTTAGTCCCCGGACAGGGGTCGTCAGATACGCAGTATTTT
TRBD1	TRBJ1-2	NA	TRBV2	CASTGQGSNYGYTF	TGTGCCAGCACCGGACAGGGTTCTAACTATGGCTACACCTTC
NA	TRBJ2-1	NA	TRBV27	CASSLVGGSYNEQFF	TGTGCCAGCAGTTTAGTGGGGGGCTCCTACAATGAGCAGTTCTTC
TRBD1	TRBJ2-7	NA	TRBV7-9	CASSVQRGRGGEQYF	TGTGCCAGCAGCGTCCAGAGGGGGCGCGGTGGCGAGCAGTACTTC
NA	TRBJ2-1	NA	TRBV30	CAWSGQNEQFF	TGTGCCTGGAGTGGGCAGAATGAGCAGTTCTTC
TRBD1	TRBJ1-2	NA	TRBV4-3	CASSHHGTGGAGYTF	TGCGCCAGCAGCCACCACGGGACAGGGGGCGCGGGCTACACCTTC
TRBD1	TRBJ1-6	NA	TRBV4-1	CASSLGQGAGSYNSPLHF	TGCGCCAGCAGCCTCGGACAGGGGGCAGGCTCCTATAATTCACCCCTCCACTTT
TRBD2	TRBJ2-1	NA	TRBV5-1	CASRWLAGTNEQFF	TGCGCCAGCAGATGGCTAGCGGGTACCAATGAGCAGTTCTTC
NA	TRBJ2-3	NA	TRBV18	CASSLGLTDTQYF	TGTGCCAGCTCACTCGGACTGACAGATACGCAGTATTTT
TRBD1	TRBJ1-1	NA	TRBV7-9	CASSLQGDTEAFF	TGTGCCAGCAGCTTACAGGGGGACACTGAAGCTTTCTTT
NA	TRBJ2-2	NA	TRBV10-3	CAISESLGAGELFF	TGTGCCATCAGTGAGTCGTTGGGAGCCGGGGAGCTGTTTTTT
TRBD2	TRBJ2-3	NA	TRBV5-1	CATTGLAGEDTQYF	TGCGCCACCACCGGACTAGCGGGGGAAGATACGCAGTATTTT
TRBD1	TRBJ2-1	NA	TRBV28	CASSFAGGTYNEQFF	TGTGCCAGCAGTTTCGCAGGGGGTACCTACAATGAGCAGTTCTTC
NA	TRBJ2-5	NA	TRBV5-5	CASSLLRGRETQYF	TGTGCCAGCAGCTTGCTTCGGGGGAGAGAGACCCAGTACTTC
NA	TRBJ1-2	NA	TRBV28	CASSLFQKINYGYTF	TGTGCCAGCAGTTTATTCCAGAAAATAAACTATGGCTACACCTTC
NA	TRBJ2-7	once	TRBV15	CATSRDQAGVYEQYF	TGTGCCACCAGCAGAGACCAGGCGGGTGTTTACGAGCAGTACTTC
NA	TRBJ2-5	NA	TRBV2	CASSDPGQPLNF	TGTGCCAGCAGTGATCCCGGACAGCCTTTGAACTTC
NA	TRBJ2-3	NA	TRBV4-3	CASSQVAGSTDTQYF	TGCGCCAGCAGCCAAGTAGCCGGTAGCACAGATACGCAGTATTTT
NA	TRBJ2-2	NA	TRBV7-8	CASSPRGSALELFF	TGTGCCAGCAGCCCCCGGGGGTCGGCCCTGGAGCTGTTTTTT
TRBD1	TRBJ2-6	NA	TRBV19	CASSIGADRASGANVLTF	TGTGCCAGTAGTATAGGAGCGGACAGGGCCTCTGGGGCCAACGTCCTGACTTTC
NA	TRBJ2-6	NA	TRBV9	CASSVVEGGTGSSGANVLTF	TGTGCCAGCAGCGTAGTTGAGGGGGGGACGGGAAGCTCTGGGGCCAACGTCCTGACTTTC
NA	TRBJ1-2	NA	TRBV7-2	CASSLGTAFTAGYTF	TGTGCCAGCAGCTTAGGGACAGCTTTTACGGCGGGCTACACCTTC
NA	TRBJ2-7	NA	TRBV18	CASSPPTGSTYEQYF	TGTGCCAGCTCACCCCCGACAGGTTCCACCTACGAGCAGTACTTC
NA	TRBJ1-1	NA	TRBV6-4	CASSPGGGRWTEAFF	TGTGCCAGCAGTCCTGGGGGGGGAAGGTGGACTGAAGCTTTCTTT
NA	TRBJ1-6	NA	TRBV7-3	CASSLDSHNSPLHF	TGTGCCAGCAGCTTGGACAGCCATAATTCACCCCTCCACTTT
NA	TRBJ2-5	once	TRBV6-5	CASNGGQETQYF	TGTGCCAGCAATGGCGGACAAGAGACCCAGTACTTC
TRBD2	TRBJ2-1	NA	TRBV11-2	CASSLRAGVYNEQFF	TGTGCCAGCAGCTTAAGAGCGGGGGTTTACAATGAGCAGTTCTTC
TRBD1	TRBJ1-5	NA	TRBV28	CASGDSINQPQHF	TGTGCCAGCGGGGACAGCATCAATCAGCCCCAGCATTTT
NA	TRBJ1-2	NA	TRBV4-1	CASSQDRQARGYTF	TGCGCCAGCAGCCAAGACCGACAGGCGCGCGGCTACACCTTC
NA	TRBJ2-3	NA	TRBV5-4	CASSPGLISTDTQYF	TGTGCCAGCAGCCCAGGACTAATCTCCACAGATACGCAGTATTTT
NA	TRBJ1-6	NA	TRBV30	CAWSRREDSPLHF	TGTGCCTGGAGTCGAAGGGAGGATTCACCCCTCCACTTT
TRBD1	TRBJ2-4	NA	TRBV28	CASSFRQGARPWYF	TGTGCCAGCAGTTTTAGACAGGGGGCGCGTCCGTGGTACTTC
NA	TRBJ2-1	NA	TRBV4-3	CASRTKAYNEQFF	TGCGCCAGCCGGACTAAGGCCTACAATGAGCAGTTCTTC